This is a list of T cell receptor beta chains from one sample in a study of CD8 T cells in ankylosing spondylitis. Each CDR3 protein gets one entry after TCRdb re-called the 5' RACE reads with MiXCR. The table includes 80,000 to 100,000 distinct CDR3 sequences, about 8.3% detected once. Specimen: blood, either unsorted or a sorted T cell fraction (not recorded which). These receptors were taken from a male donor with ankylosing spondylitis or in good health (not recorded which). CDR3s include the opening cysteine and the closing phenylalanine or tryptophan. Each record gives: D gene, V gene, J gene, clone size, CDR3 protein, CDR3 DNA. D genes are given only for firm matches. Part of the rows lack a size; the others show once, few, many or a class for expanded clones.

D gene: -
V gene: TRBV7-8
J gene: TRBJ1-1
clone size: many
CDR3 protein: CASSLRPSFNTEAFF
CDR3 DNA: TGTGCCAGCAGCTTAAGGCCCAGCTTTAACACTGAAGCTTTCTTT

D gene: -
V gene: TRBV7-9
J gene: TRBJ1-5
clone size: -
CDR3 protein: CASSLAGRDVDQPQHF
CDR3 DNA: TGTGCCAGCAGCTTAGCAGGCAGGGATGTCGATCAGCCCCAGCATTTT

D gene: -
V gene: TRBV7-3
J gene: TRBJ2-1
clone size: many
CDR3 protein: CASSLTSGTPPYNEQFF
CDR3 DNA: TGTGCCAGCAGCTTAACGTCCGGGACACCTCCCTACAATGAGCAGTTCTTC

D gene: -
V gene: TRBV24-1
J gene: TRBJ2-2
clone size: many
CDR3 protein: CATSDTLQGGELFF
CDR3 DNA: TGTGCCACCAGTGATACCCTGCAGGGCGGGGAGCTGTTTTTT

D gene: -
V gene: TRBV19
J gene: TRBJ2-1
clone size: many
CDR3 protein: CASSFSGTSSYNEQFF
CDR3 DNA: TGTGCCAGTAGTTTCTCCGGTACTAGCAGTTACAATGAGCAGTTCTTC

D gene: -
V gene: TRBV10-3
J gene: TRBJ2-7
clone size: many
CDR3 protein: CAISEATWQYF
CDR3 DNA: TGTGCCATCAGTGAGGCGACCTGGCAGTACTTC

D gene: -
V gene: TRBV29-1
J gene: TRBJ2-2
clone size: many
CDR3 protein: CSVVGPGLNTGELFF
CDR3 DNA: TGCAGCGTTGTGGGACCGGGACTCAACACCGGGGAGCTGTTTTTT

D gene: -
V gene: TRBV7-2
J gene: TRBJ2-2
clone size: few
CDR3 protein: CASSLDKGYTGELFF
CDR3 DNA: TGTGCCAGCAGCTTAGACAAGGGGTACACCGGGGAGCTGTTTTTT

D gene: TRBD1
V gene: TRBV20-1
J gene: TRBJ2-2
clone size: many
CDR3 protein: CSALSRDRGNTGELFF
CDR3 DNA: TGCAGTGCTCTTTCCCGGGACAGAGGGAACACCGGGGAGCTGTTTTTT

D gene: -
V gene: TRBV7-2
J gene: TRBJ1-2
clone size: few
CDR3 protein: CAISLDRIYGYTF
CDR3 DNA: TGTGCCATCAGCTTGGACAGAATCTATGGCTACACCTTC

D gene: -
V gene: TRBV12-3/TRBV12-4
J gene: TRBJ2-7
clone size: many
CDR3 protein: CASSPGLPHEQYF
CDR3 DNA: TGTGCCAGCAGTCCGGGGCTACCACACGAGCAGTACTTC

D gene: -
V gene: TRBV20-1
J gene: TRBJ1-6
clone size: -
CDR3 protein: CSARGDLNSPLHF
CDR3 DNA: TGCAGTGCTAGGGGGGATCTGAATTCACCCCTCCACTTT

D gene: -
V gene: TRBV28
J gene: TRBJ2-1
clone size: many
CDR3 protein: CASSSPGGRGEQFF
CDR3 DNA: TGTGCCAGCAGTTCCCCGGGGGGCCGGGGTGAGCAGTTCTTC

D gene: -
V gene: TRBV11-2
J gene: TRBJ2-1
clone size: many
CDR3 protein: CASSKGTLYNEQFF
CDR3 DNA: TGTGCCAGCAGCAAGGGGACTCTCTACAATGAGCAGTTCTTC

D gene: TRBD1
V gene: TRBV4-1
J gene: TRBJ1-5
clone size: once
CDR3 protein: CASSPGQGDRPQHF
CDR3 DNA: TGCGCCAGCAGCCCGGGACAGGGGGATCGGCCCCAGCATTTT

D gene: -
V gene: TRBV6-2/TRBV6-3
J gene: TRBJ1-1
clone size: -
CDR3 protein: CASSSGVSTFF
CDR3 DNA: TGTGCCAGCAGCTCAGGGGTATCTACTTTCTTT